The source of this TCR beta chain is a study of T cell repertoires in cytomegalovirus infection. Across the whole study: CMV epitopes in the study were HLA-C-restricted (recently identified) and HLA-B-restricted (well studied). Public TCR beta signature analysis indicated the presence of both CMV infection and matching HLA type.

TCRdb recomputed calls from the reads with MiXCR, one row per CDR3 protein. Among about 20,000 distinct CDR3 sequences listed, over 40% were seen once. General study results and limits: Cumulative frequency of public TCR beta families picked out carriers of CMV plus the relevant HLA. The ex vivo response showed dominance by HLA-C-restricted CMV-specific TCR beta clonotypes.

This clonotype occurred many times. The antigen remains unidentified. The CDR3 spans 18 residues. With V trimmed by 4 bases and J by 3 bases, 15 bases remained unmatched. Germline V lookup: CDR1 SGHRS, CDR2 YFSETQ. The rearrangement links TRBV5-1 to TRBJ1-2, with 10 bases fitting TRBD1. This specimen consisted of CD8+ T cells from cultured PBMCs, obtained from culture after CMV antigen stimulation. The sequence was obtained from a human donor in good health (CMV status not recorded). Some clones in this sample may be carry-over from other donors' samples. CDR3 sequence reads: CASSPLTGGAFGDYGYTF. The DNA of the CDR3 is TGCGCCAGCAGCCCCCTGACAGGGGGCGCGTTCGGAGACTATGGCTACACCTTC. Full variable domain (missing parts from reference TRBV5-1 and TRBJ1-2): KAGVTQTPRYLIKTRGQQVTLSCSPISGHRSVSWYQQTPGQGLQFLFEYFSETQRNKGNFPGRFSGRQFSNSRSEMNVSTLELGDSALYLCASSPLTGGAFGDYGYTFGSGTRLTVV.